Below are 24 T cell receptor beta chains sequenced from a single sample in a study of T-cell reconstitution after alpha-beta-depleted transplantation in children. The library targeted TCRbeta and was prepared with unique molecular identifiers. Each CDR3 protein gets one entry after TCRdb re-called the PCR reads with MiXCR. The sample holds around 490,000 distinct CDR3 sequences, approximately 10% seen once. Sequencing used PBMCs, mostly from graft donor cells, obtained 180 days after TCRalphabeta/CD19-depleted stem cell transplant. The receptors come from a female patient aged 2 to 10 who had a stem cell transplant for aplastic anemia, so the T cells may come from the graft donor.

The chain combines TRBV20-1 with TRBJ2-3; 8 nucleotides line up with TRBD2. The CDR3 loop spans 15 amino acids. The ends lost 2 bases at V and 7 bases at J; junction bases unmatched: 11. Per the germline V gene, CDR1 is DFQATT and CDR2 is SNEGSKA (reference sequence). The DNA of the CDR3 is TGCAGTGCTAGACCTCGGTCTAGCGGGCTTTATACGCAGTATTTT. Amino acids: CSARPRSSGLYTQYF.

This clonotype was seen a few times. The CDR3 nucleotides are TGTGCCAGCAGGAGAAAGGGGGGCATGAGTGGGTCTGAAGCTTTCTTT. Amino acids: CASRRKGGMSGSEAFF. The chain joins TRBV6-1 to TRBJ1-1, with D tentatively TRBD1 (6 bases). Trimming took 6 bases from V and 6 from J, leaving 23 bases between them. This CDR3 region has 16 residues. Germline V CDR1 and CDR2: MNHNS, SASEGT.

The chain links TRBV5-1 to TRBJ2-1; D unresolved. The ends were cut back, 2 bases at V and 7 bases at J, with 10 bases in the middle. CDR1 and CDR2 (germline): SGHRS, YFSETQ. CDR3 length equals 13 residues. This chain's CDR3 is CASSLDMGNEQFF. The CDR3 DNA reads as TGCGCCAGCAGCTTAGACATGGGGAATGAGCAGTTCTTC.

The DNA of the CDR3 is TGTGCCAGCAGTTTCCTCGGGACTAGCGGGAAAAAGACCCAGTACTTC. Amino acids: CASSFLGTSGKKTQYF. This chain connects TRBV27 to TRBJ2-5; 13 bases match TRBD2. Germline assignment: CDR1 MNHEY and CDR2 SMNVEV (reference sequence). J lost 6 bases, V lost 3 bases, and 7 bases had no gene match. The CDR3 sequence is 16 residues long.

The rearrangement uses TRBV4-2 and TRBJ2-7; TRBD2 matches at 13 bases. Looked up from germline, CDR1 is LGHNA and CDR2 is YNFKEQ. J lost 5 bases, V lost 0 bases, and 4 bases had no gene match. The CDR3 has 16 amino acids. Written as DNA, the CDR3 is TGTGCCAGCAGCCAAGACGGACTAGCGGGAGCCGACGAGCAGTACTTC. Translating it yields CASSQDGLAGADEQYF.

This clonotype was observed a handful of times. Germline is not matched at one junction end, which may reflect a read error. The chain combines TRBV28 with TRBJ2-4, with D perhaps TRBD1 or TRBD2 (5 bases each). CDR3 length: 13 residues. Germline V lookup: CDR1 MDHEN, CDR2 SYDVKM. In DNA form, the CDR3 reads TGTGCCAGCAGTTCCGAACCCCCGGGACGAATGAGTTTC. Amino acid sequence: CASSSEPPGRMSF.

This clonotype was picked up many times. The rearrangement links TRBV4-1 to TRBJ2-7; no definite D call. CDR3 length: 15 amino acids. Germline CDR1 reads MGHRA; CDR2 reads YSYEKL. V was shortened by 0 bases and J by 3 bases, with 12 bases between the two germline ends. DNA of the CDR3: TGCGCCAGCAGCCAAGATGAAGGAAAAGGCTACGAGCAGTACTTC. Protein sequence: CASSQDEGKGYEQYF.

This clonotype was counted only a few times. This sequence joins TRBV20-1 and TRBJ2-1, with D uncertain. With 5 bases removed from V and 5 bases from J, the gap between germline ends came to 10 bases. The CDR3 totals 12 residues. Looked up from germline, CDR1 is DFQATT and CDR2 is SNEGSKA (reference sequence). In DNA form, the CDR3 reads TGCAGTGCTCACCAGAGAGACAATGAGCAGTTCTTC. It specifies CSAHQRDNEQFF.

J is TRBJ2-1 and V is TRBV12-3 or TRBV12-4; D not resolved. The CDR3 length is 14 residues. V was shortened by 5 bases and J by 2 bases, with 10 bases between the two germline ends. CDR3 amino acids: CASSTPAPYNEQFF. The CDR3 DNA sequence: TGTGCCAGCAGTACCCCGGCGCCCTACAATGAGCAGTTCTTC.

The rearrangement joins TRBV27 to TRBJ2-4; 10 nucleotides agree with TRBD1. Germline V gene lookup returns CDR1 MNHEY and CDR2 SMNVEV (reference sequence). The J segment lost 0 bases and the V segment lost 9 bases, leaving 14 bases of the junction unmatched. CDR3 length: 18 amino acids. The CDR3 loop reads CASQGPRDRGLAKNIQYF. The CDR3 DNA follows: TGTGCCAGTCAAGGTCCCCGGGACAGGGGTCTAGCCAAAAACATTCAGTACTTC.

This clonotype has a handful of counts. This chain connects TRBV28 to TRBJ1-6; tentatively, D is TRBD1 (5 bases). The length of the CDR3 is 17 residues. The V gene lost 2 bases and the J gene lost 9 bases, with 20 bases spanning the gap. Germline lookup yields CDR1 MDHEN and CDR2 SYDVKM. The CDR3: CASSLRPQGAGRSPLHF. The CDR3 region has the DNA TGTGCCAGCAGTTTAAGGCCGCAGGGAGCCGGACGTTCACCCCTCCACTTT.

This clonotype was counted ten times or more. J is TRBJ2-2 and V is TRBV6-5; 7 positions agree with TRBD1. The CDR3 length is 15 residues. CDR1 and CDR2 from the germline V gene are MNHEY and SVGAGI. V trimming: 2 bases; J trimming: 5 bases; junction bases outside the gene matches: 5. The DNA of the CDR3 is TGTGCCAGCAGTTACGGGACAGCGGTTACCGGGGAGCTGTTTTTT. This sequence encodes CASSYGTAVTGELFF.

This CDR3 reads CASSYSIGGNQPQHF. The CDR3 DNA reads as TGTGCCAGCAGTTACTCGATCGGGGGCAATCAGCCCCAGCATTTT. The rearrangement links TRBV6-5 to TRBJ1-5, with unresolved D. CDR1 is MNHEY and CDR2 is SVGAGI in the germline V gene. V was cut by 0 bases and J by 2 bases, with 8 bases left in between. This CDR3 has 15 residues.

This chain links TRBV9 with TRBJ2-7; TRBD2 aligns across 10 bases. Germline loops: CDR1 SGDLS, CDR2 YYNGEE. The ends lost 6 bases at V and 0 bases at J; junction bases unmatched: 3. The length of the CDR3 is 14 residues. CDR3 DNA: TGTGCCAGCACGCAGCGGGAGGGCTCCTACGAGCAGTACTTC. This sequence encodes CASTQREGSYEQYF.

V usage is TRBV20-1 and J usage is TRBJ2-1, with D possibly being TRBD1 (5 bases). Germline CDR1 is DFQATT and CDR2 is SNEGSKA (reference sequence). The CDR3 contains 12 residues. Trimming removed 2 bases at V and 8 bases at J, with 10 bases between. In DNA, the CDR3 is TGCAGTGCTAGACAGGGCCCCTATGAGCAGTTCTTC. Protein: CSARQGPYEQFF.

The sample holds a few counts of this clonotype. The chain recombines TRBV7-2 with TRBJ1-2; D unclear. V lost 5 bases, J lost 0 bases, and 7 bases lay in between. This CDR3 has 13 amino acids. Germline V gene data show CDR1 as SGHTA and CDR2 as FQGNSA. This chain's CDR3 is CASSLQANYGYTF. CDR3 in DNA: TGTGCCAGCAGCCTACAAGCTAACTATGGCTACACCTTC.

The sample holds a few counts of this clonotype. This chain links TRBV7-6 with TRBJ1-5; no reliable D call. Germline V CDR1 and CDR2: SGHVS, FNYEAQ. CDR3 length: 15 residues. Trimming left V 1 base short and J 4 bases short, with 11 bases between. The CDR3 here is CASSLGCGRNQPQHF. The DNA of the CDR3 is TGTGCCAGCAGCTTAGGGTGTGGACGGAATCAGCCCCAGCATTTT.

In this sample, this clonotype turned up a few times. The CDR3: CASSLPHGTYWSRNEQYF. The DNA of the CDR3 is TGTGCCAGCAGTTTACCCCACGGGACCTACTGGTCGAGAAACGAGCAGTACTTC. The chain uses TRBV28 and TRBJ2-7; TRBD1 or TRBD2 may be the D gene (5 bases each). The length of the CDR3 is 18 residues. The V and J ends lost 2 bases and 5 bases respectively, with 25 bases between them. Germline V gene sequence: CDR1 MDHEN, CDR2 SYDVKM.

This clonotype was detected many times. This rearrangement joins TRBV27 to TRBJ1-2; the D is unclear. The germline V and J ends were trimmed by 3 bases and 1 base, with 6 bases remaining between them. CDR1 is MNHEY, CDR2 SMNVEV, per germline (reference sequence). The CDR3 sequence is 13 residues long. The DNA for the CDR3 is TGTGCCAGCAGTTTTCGCCTTAACTATGGCTACACCTTC. Its translation is CASSFRLNYGYTF.

This clonotype has a count of ten or more. J is TRBJ2-5 and V is TRBV29-1; D ambiguous. Trimming pared 3 bases from V and 1 base from J, leaving 9 bases between. Germline V gives CDR1 SQVTM, CDR2 ANQGSEA. This CDR3 contains 13 residues. The CDR3 protein is CSVELYLQETQYF. The CDR3 DNA is TGCAGCGTTGAGCTGTACCTCCAAGAGACCCAGTACTTC.

The chain combines TRBV2 with TRBJ2-7; TRBD2 aligns across 13 bases. V trimming: 6 bases; J trimming: 3 bases; junction bases outside the gene matches: 5. The CDR3 spans 15 residues. CDR1 and CDR2 from the germline V gene are SNHLY and FYNNEI. As DNA, the CDR3 is TGTGCCAGCAGGGCGGGGACTAGCGGGAACTACGAGCAGTACGTC. Amino acid sequence: CASRAGTSGNYEQYV.

This clonotype was seen only a few times. The rearrangement joins TRBV20-1 to TRBJ1-5, with a possible D match to TRBD1 (6 bases). This CDR3 is built from 14 residues. Germline CDR1 is DFQATT and CDR2 is SNEGSKA (reference sequence). V dropped 1 base and J dropped 2 bases, with 9 bases sitting between them. As DNA, the CDR3 is TGCAGTGCTAGAGCGGGGGCCGGCAATCAGCCCCAGCATTTT. It codes for CSARAGAGNQPQHF.

This clonotype appeared many times. At one end, the junction sequence differs from germline, possibly due to a read error. The chain carries TRBV7-9 and TRBJ2-5, with 7 bases identical to TRBD2. The CDR3 extends over 15 amino acids. In germline, CDR1 is SEHNR, CDR2 FQNEAQ (reference sequence). CDR3 amino acids: CASSTGGRTSENQYF. DNA for the CDR3: TGTGCCAGCTCGACGGGGGGACGGACGTCCGAGAACCAGTACTTC.

There are a few counts of this clonotype. The genes are TRBV20-1 and TRBJ1-2; possible D gene TRBD1, 5 bases. Germline V CDR1 and CDR2: DFQATT, SNEGSKA (reference sequence). The CDR3 is 15 residues long. V lost 4 bases and J 4 bases, leaving 19 bases between the germline ends. The CDR3 sequence is CSATAGTLSRYGYTF. CDR3 in DNA: TGCAGTGCTACGGCCGGGACCCTAAGTCGCTATGGCTACACCTTC.